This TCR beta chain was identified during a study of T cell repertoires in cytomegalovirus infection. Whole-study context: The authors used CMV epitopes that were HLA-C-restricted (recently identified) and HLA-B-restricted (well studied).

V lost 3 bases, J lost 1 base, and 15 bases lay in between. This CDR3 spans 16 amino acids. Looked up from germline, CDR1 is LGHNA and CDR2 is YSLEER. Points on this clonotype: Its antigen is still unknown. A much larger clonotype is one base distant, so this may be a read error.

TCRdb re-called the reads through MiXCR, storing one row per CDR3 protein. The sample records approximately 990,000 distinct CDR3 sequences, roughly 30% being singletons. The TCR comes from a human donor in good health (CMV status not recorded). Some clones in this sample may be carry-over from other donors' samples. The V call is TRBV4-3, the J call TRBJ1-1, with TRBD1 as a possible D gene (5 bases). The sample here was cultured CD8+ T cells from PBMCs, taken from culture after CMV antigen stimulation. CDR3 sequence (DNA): TGCGCCAGCAGCCACCTTCCGGGACTGGGGAACACTGAAGCTTTCTTT. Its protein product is CASSHLPGLGNTEAFF.